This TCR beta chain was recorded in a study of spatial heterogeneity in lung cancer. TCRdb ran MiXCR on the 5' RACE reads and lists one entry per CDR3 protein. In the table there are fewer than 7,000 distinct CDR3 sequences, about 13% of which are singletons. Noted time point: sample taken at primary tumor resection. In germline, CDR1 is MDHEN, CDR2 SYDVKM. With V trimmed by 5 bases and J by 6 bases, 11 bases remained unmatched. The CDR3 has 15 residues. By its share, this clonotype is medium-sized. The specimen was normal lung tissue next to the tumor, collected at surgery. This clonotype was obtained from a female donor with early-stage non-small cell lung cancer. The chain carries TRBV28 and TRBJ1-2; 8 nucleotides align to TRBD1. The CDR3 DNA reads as TGTGCCAGCAGTCCCGGGGCAGGGGGCGTTGATGGCTACACCTTC. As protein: CASSPGAGGVDGYTF.